These 31 T cell receptor beta chains were sequenced from one sample in a study of patients with pleural tuberculosis. TCRdb reprocessed the reads via MiXCR and lists one record per CDR3 protein. The sample has under 65,000 distinct CDR3 sequences, less than 8% seen once; the top ten hold 15% to 20%. The receptors derive from a human donor with pleural tuberculosis.

This clonotype has at least ten counts. The chain is built from TRBV20-1 and TRBJ1-5; D is uncertain. Trimming cost V 0 bases and J 4 bases, with 7 bases left between them. This CDR3 is built from 13 residues. CDR1 DFQATT and CDR2 SNEGSKA come from the germline V gene (reference sequence). The CDR3 region is CSARDVANQPQHF. The CDR3 DNA reads TGCAGTGCTAGAGATGTAGCAAATCAGCCCCAGCATTTT.

This clonotype was recorded only once. Here the CDR3 DNA reads TGTGCCAGCAGCTTAAAGGCCGGTCCAGGTTACGAGCAGTACGTC. Translating it yields CASSLKAGPGYEQYV. V gene TRBV7-3 combines with J gene TRBJ2-7; the D is unclear. The V end was cut by 1 base, the J end by 4 bases, with 14 bases between. From germline, CDR1 is SGHTA and CDR2 FQGTGA. The CDR3 is 15 residues long.

A remark on this clonotype: A much larger clone differs from this one at a single base, so this may be a read error. The chain uses TRBV7-1 and TRBJ2-1; TRBD2 matches at 8 bases. Being an ORF, TRBV7-1 has a function that is uncertain. This CDR3 region has 16 residues. The CDR3 is CASSSTSASSYNEQLF. CDR3 coding DNA: TGTGCCAGCAGCTCGACTAGCGCTAGCTCCTACAATGAGCAGCTCTTC.

This clonotype has a count of ten or more. A read error may explain this, as a much larger clone is one base away. The rearrangement links TRBV20-1 to TRBJ2-1, with D perhaps matching TRBD2 (6 bases). The germline V and J ends were trimmed by 5 bases and 3 bases, with 11 bases remaining between them. The CDR3 is made up of 13 amino acids. Germline values: CDR1 DFQATT, CDR2 SNEGSKA (reference sequence). The CDR3 sequence: CSAGLGGYNEQFF. The DNA of the CDR3 is TGCAGTGCTGGACTGGGGGGCTACAATGAGCAGTTCTTC.

This clonotype was seen repeatedly, ten times or more. The rearrangement links TRBV10-2 to TRBJ2-3; the match to TRBD2 covers 10 bases. With V trimmed by 4 bases and J by 2 bases, 6 bases remained unmatched. Germline V CDR1 and CDR2: WSHSY, SAAADI. The CDR3 loop spans 16 amino acids. The CDR3 DNA reads TGCGCCAGCAGTGGAGTAGCGGGAGGTCTCACAGATACGCAGTATTTT. Its protein is CASSGVAGGLTDTQYF.

This clonotype has ten or more counts. This sequence joins TRBV27 and TRBJ1-1; D is unclear. Germline V gene sequence: CDR1 MNHEY, CDR2 SMNVEV (reference sequence). CDR3 length: 13 residues. V lost 1 base and J 1 base, leaving 4 bases between the germline ends. CDR3: CASSLYENTEAFF. Written as DNA, the CDR3 is TGTGCCAGCAGTTTATACGAGAACACTGAAGCTTTCTTT.

V and J are TRBV9 and TRBJ1-1; D uncertain. Trimming cost V 1 base and J 4 bases, with 8 bases left between them. This CDR3 contains 13 residues. Germline V gene lookup returns CDR1 SGDLS and CDR2 YYNGEE. CDR3 in amino acids: CASSVYVSTEAFF. CDR3 DNA: TGTGCCAGCAGCGTATACGTCAGCACTGAAGCTTTCTTT.

This clonotype was picked up many times. The J gene is TRBJ1-1, the V gene TRBV14; the D gene is possibly TRBD1 (6 bases). Germline-derived CDR1 and CDR2 are SGHDN and FVKESK. The CDR3 totals 17 residues. The ends were cut back, 4 bases at V and 2 bases at J, with 20 bases in the middle. DNA for the CDR3: TGTGCCAGCAGCCCCAGAGGTTCAGGGGCGTCAAACACTGAAGCTTTCTTT. Protein sequence: CASSPRGSGASNTEAFF.

J is TRBJ1-2 and V is TRBV29-1; no firm D call. Trimming stripped 5 bases from V and 2 bases from J, with 9 bases between. This CDR3 region has 12 residues. CDR1 SQVTM and CDR2 ANQGSEA come from the germline V gene. CDR3 sequence (DNA): TGCAGCGTTCGCATGGCGAACTATGGCTACACCTTC. It translates to CSVRMANYGYTF.

This clonotype occurred many times. J is TRBJ2-5 and V is TRBV11-1; maybe TRBD2 (6 bases). V lost 6 bases and J lost 1, with 12 bases in between. This CDR3 is 14 amino acids long. Germline CDR1 is SGHAT and CDR2 is FQDESV (reference sequence). The CDR3 is CASRKEGTQETQYF. Here the CDR3 DNA reads TGTGCCAGCAGGAAGGAGGGAACCCAAGAGACCCAGTACTTC.

This clonotype showed up many times. The chain carries TRBV20-1 and TRBJ1-5; no clear D gene. Germline loops: CDR1 DFQATT, CDR2 SNEGSKA (reference sequence). The V end was cut by 3 bases, the J end by 2 bases, with 11 bases between. The CDR3 runs 14 residues. The CDR3 region has the DNA TGCAGTGCTAGCCCGACCGGCGGCAATCAGCCCCAGCATTTT. Protein product: CSASPTGGNQPQHF.

Ten or more counts support this clonotype. CDR3 region: CASSWRGSPSGNTIYF. The CDR3, as DNA: TGTGCCAGTAGTTGGAGGGGCTCACCCTCTGGAAACACCATATATTTT. The chain is built from TRBV19 and TRBJ1-3, with D perhaps TRBD1 (5 bases). The CDR3 covers 16 residues. From germline, CDR1 is LNHDA and CDR2 SQIVND (reference sequence). V lost 5 bases, J lost 0 bases, and 14 bases lay in between.

In regard to this clonotype: A much larger clone sits a single nucleotide away, making a read error possible. This rearrangement joins TRBV20-1 to TRBJ2-5, with TRBD2 as a possible D gene (6 bases). The CDR3 runs 13 residues. The germline gives CDR1 DFQATT, CDR2 SNEGSKA (reference sequence). Trimming cost V 6 bases and J 4 bases, with 15 bases left between them. The CDR3 here is CSAAVPLAETQYF. The CDR3 bases are TGCAGTGCAGCCGTCCCACTAGCAGAGACCCAGTACTTC.

This clonotype was detected ten times or more. The genes are TRBV24-1 and TRBJ2-3, with a tentative D call TRBD2 (6 bases). V lost 10 bases and J 4 bases, leaving 14 bases between the germline ends. Looked up from germline, CDR1 is KGHDR and CDR2 is SFDVKD. The CDR3 covers 13 residues. The CDR3 is CATARGTSDTQYF. Written as DNA, the CDR3 is TGTGCCACGGCCCGCGGGACCTCAGATACGCAGTATTTT.

This clonotype was found many times. The chain uses TRBV20-1 and TRBJ1-1; D perhaps matches TRBD1 (5 bases). CDR1 and CDR2 from the germline V gene are DFQATT and SNEGSKA (reference sequence). CDR3 length: 12 residues. CDR3 protein: CRVFGANTEAFF. The CDR3 nucleotides read TGCAGGGTTTTCGGGGCAAACACTGAAGCTTTCTTT.

This clonotype was counted ten times or more. The chain employs TRBV2 and TRBJ1-5, with 7 bases that match TRBD1. J gave up 3 bases and V 8 bases, and 10 bases lay outside the gene matches. Germline V lookup: CDR1 SNHLY, CDR2 FYNNEI. The CDR3 is 15 residues long. The CDR3: CASSTDRPFNQPQHF. DNA of the CDR3: TGTGCCAGCTCTACGGACAGGCCATTCAATCAGCCCCAGCATTTT.

CDR3 sequence (DNA): TGTGCCAGCAGATCCACTAGCGGGGGATATACAGATACGCAGTATTTT. Residues: CASRSTSGGYTDTQYF. J is TRBJ2-3 and V is TRBV7-1, with TRBD2 identical over 11 bases. TRBV7-1 is an ORF, and what it does is uncertain. Trimming removed 6 bases from V and 3 bases from J; junction bases left unmatched: 8. This CDR3 has 16 residues.

This clonotype was counted at least ten times. The chain combines TRBV11-2 with TRBJ2-3; D is perhaps TRBD2 (6 bases). Deletions cut 5 bases from V and 7 bases from J, with 10 bases between. The germline CDR1 and CDR2 sequences are SGHAT and FQNNGV. CDR3 length: 12 residues. The CDR3 spells CASSRERHTQYF. CDR3 coding DNA: TGTGCCAGCAGCCGGGAGCGTCATACGCAGTATTTT.

This clonotype was picked up many times. The J gene is TRBJ2-3, the V gene TRBV20-1; TRBD2 matches 9 bases. After removal of 5 bases from V and 3 bases from J, the junction contained 6 bases not matched to a gene. Germline V lookup: CDR1 DFQATT, CDR2 SNEGSKA (reference sequence). CDR3 size: 14 residues. This CDR3 reads CSAGAGGGTDTQYF. The CDR3 bases are TGCAGTGCTGGAGCGGGAGGAGGGACAGATACGCAGTATTTT.

The sample holds many counts of this clonotype. V and J are TRBV3-1 and TRBJ2-5; 9 bases line up with TRBD2. Unmatched junction bases numbered 4, after V lost 0 bases and J lost 5 bases. Germline CDR1 and CDR2: LGHDT and YNNKEL (reference sequence). This CDR3 contains 15 residues. The CDR3 region is CASSQESSGSETQYF. Here the CDR3 DNA reads TGTGCCAGCAGCCAAGAGAGTAGCGGGAGCGAGACCCAGTACTTC.

The table lists this clonotype with many counts. V is TRBV11-1 and J is TRBJ2-3; a weak D match, TRBD2 (5 bases). This CDR3 is built from 17 residues. Trimming took off 1 base at V and 0 bases at J, with 14 bases between the two ends. Germline loops: CDR1 SGHAT, CDR2 FQDESV (reference sequence). The CDR3 loop is CASSLVPMRTSTDTQYF. In DNA form, the CDR3 reads TGTGCCAGCAGCTTAGTCCCTATGAGGACTAGCACAGATACGCAGTATTTT.

This clonotype showed up many times. V is TRBV7-3 and J is TRBJ2-1; unclear D gene. V gave up 5 bases and J gave up 7 bases, with 18 bases separating them. Germline V gives CDR1 SGHTA, CDR2 FQGTGA. This CDR3 has 15 amino acids. The CDR3 DNA reads as TGTGCCAGCAGCCTAAGACCCCTGACGTCGAATGAGCAGTTCTTC. As protein: CASSLRPLTSNEQFF.

The chain has TRBV5-1 and TRBJ2-7; TRBD1 matches at 7 bases. Germline assignment: CDR1 SGHRS and CDR2 YFSETQ. J gave up 2 bases and V 5 bases, and 7 bases lay outside the gene matches. The CDR3 is 14 residues long. This CDR3 reads CASRTGTVAYEQYF. DNA of the CDR3: TGCGCCAGCAGGACCGGGACAGTAGCCTACGAGCAGTACTTC. The variable domain in full, completed from reference TRBV5-1 and TRBJ2-7, reads KAGVTQTPRYLIKTRGQQVTLSCSPISGHRSVSWYQQTPGQGLQFLFEYFSETQRNKGNFPGRFSGRQFSNSRSEMNVSTLELGDSALYLCASRTGTVAYEQYFGPGTRLTVT.

This clonotype was recorded at least ten times. This chain links TRBV20-1 with TRBJ2-5; maybe TRBD2 (6 bases). V was pared by 0 bases and J by 2 bases, with 10 bases between. CDR1 DFQATT and CDR2 SNEGSKA come from the germline V gene (reference sequence). The CDR3 is 14 amino acids. This chain's CDR3 is CSARDRGSQETQYF. The DNA of the CDR3 is TGCAGTGCTAGAGATCGGGGGTCACAAGAGACCCAGTACTTC.

This clonotype was observed a few times. This chain links TRBV30 with TRBJ2-1, with 11 bases aligning to TRBD1. V shed 0 bases, J shed 2 bases, and the junction held 3 bases outside the gene matches. This CDR3 has 16 residues. Germline CDR1 GTSNPN, CDR2 SVGIG (reference sequence). The CDR3 loop reads CAWSVPGQGAYNEQFF. The CDR3 nucleotides are TGTGCCTGGAGTGTACCGGGACAGGGGGCCTACAATGAGCAGTTCTTC.

This clonotype was recorded at least ten times. The chain uses TRBV28 and TRBJ2-1; 8 bases are a match to TRBD2. The trim removed 5 bases at V and 4 bases at J, leaving 7 bases unmatched. This CDR3 is 15 amino acids long. The germline V gene has CDR1 MDHEN and CDR2 SYDVKM. Written as DNA, the CDR3 is TGTGCCAGCAGTCCTGGAGTAGCGGGGTACAATGAGCAGTTCTTC. Translated: CASSPGVAGYNEQFF.

The chain has TRBV16 and TRBJ2-1, with 11 bases fitting TRBD2. Germline V CDR1 and CDR2: KGHSY, FQNENV. This CDR3 region has 15 residues. Losses at the gene ends were 5 bases for V and 8 bases for J; bases not matched to a gene: 8. The CDR3 DNA reads as TGTGCCAGCAGCGTTACTAGCGGGAGTAGGGATGAGCAGTTCTTC. Encoded protein: CASSVTSGSRDEQFF.

This clonotype was recorded many times. This chain uses TRBV4-2 with TRBJ2-7, with 10 bases aligning to TRBD1. There are 16 residues in the CDR3. The junction had 7 bases not matched to a gene; V was cut back by 4 bases and J by 1 base. Per germline, CDR1 LGHNA and CDR2 YNFKEQ. The CDR3 coding sequence is TGTGCCAGCAGCCCCAACCGGGACAGGGGTTCCTACGAGCAGTACTTC. Encoded protein: CASSPNRDRGSYEQYF.

This clonotype has only a few counts. The chain couples TRBV10-1 to TRBJ1-5, with D tentatively TRBD1 (6 bases). Germline V gene data show CDR1 as WNHNN and CDR2 as SYGVQD (reference sequence). The CDR3 is made up of 14 amino acids. With 10 bases removed from V and 5 bases from J, the gap between germline ends came to 18 bases. This CDR3 is CAIASHQGHQPQHF. In DNA, the CDR3 is TGCGCCATCGCTTCCCATCAGGGGCATCAGCCCCAGCATTTT.

This clonotype was counted only a few times. The junction and the germline gene differ at one end; a read error may be behind it. J is TRBJ2-1 and V is TRBV7-6; 9 bases fit TRBD1. CDR3 length: 15 residues. The germline V gene has CDR1 SGHVS and CDR2 FNYEAQ. The CDR3, as DNA: TGTGCTAGCAGCTTCGGTCCGGGACAGGGTAATGAGCAGTTCTTC. Protein sequence: CASSFGPGQGNEQFF. Looking up the rest from reference TRBV7-6 and TRBJ2-1 gives the full variable domain: GAGVSQSPRYKVTKRGQDVALRCDPISGHVSLYWYRQALGQGPEFLTYFNYEAQQDKSGLPNDRFSAERPEGSISTLTIQRTEQRDSAMYRCASSFGPGQGNEQFFGPGTRLTVL.

This clonotype occurred many times. The J gene is TRBJ1-5, the V gene TRBV6-1, with D tentatively TRBD1 (6 bases). The CDR3 extends over 15 amino acids. V lost 5 bases and J lost 6, with 17 bases in between. Germline V gene data show CDR1 as MNHNS and CDR2 as SASEGT. The CDR3 nucleotides read TGTGCCAGCAGTCAAGGCAGGGGACCCACTCAGCCCCAGCATTTT. It codes for CASSQGRGPTQPQHF.